This T cell receptor beta chain was identified during a study of T cells after yellow fever vaccination. This CDR3 is built from 15 residues. Germline V lookup: CDR1 SGHTA, CDR2 FQGNSA. J lost 4 bases, V lost 1 base, and 5 bases had no gene match. TCRdb re-analysed the 5' RACE reads in MiXCR, keeping a single row per CDR3 protein. Altogether a few hundred thousand distinct CDR3 sequences are present, 8.7% being singletons, with the ten largest covering roughly 17%. This clonotype has only a few counts. The source of this sequence is a young man who received the YFV17D yellow fever vaccine. Sequenced material: PBMCs, taken on the day of the first yellow fever vaccination. This rearrangement joins TRBV7-2 to TRBJ2-5, with TRBD2 matching 8 bases. This chain's CDR3 is CASSLDPAGVETQYF. The CDR3 DNA is TGTGCCAGCAGCTTAGATCCAGCGGGGGTAGAGACCCAGTACTTC.